These 22 T cell receptor beta chains were all obtained from the same sample, sequenced in a study of blood T cell repertoires in COVID-19. Assay used: immunoSEQ multiplex PCR; TCRdb lists only in-frame clones, some missing. The sample carries about 290,000 clones, 89% recorded once. Source material: PBMCs or T cells enriched from blood (not recorded which). These receptors were obtained from a woman aged 40 to 55 who had recovered from COVID-19.

The rearrangement links TRBV2 to TRBJ1-3; the match to TRBD1 covers 10 bases. The CDR3 spans 17 residues. Germline V gene lookup returns CDR1 SNHLY and CDR2 FYNNEI. V trimming: 4 bases; J trimming: 4 bases; junction bases outside the gene matches: 10. CDR3 sequence reads: CASSGPGTGARGNTIYF. The CDR3 DNA follows: TGTGCCAGCAGTGGCCCCGGGACAGGGGCAAGGGGAAACACCATATATTTT.

The chain links TRBV5-1 to TRBJ2-7, with D tentatively TRBD1 (6 bases). Germline V lookup: CDR1 SGHRS, CDR2 YFSETQ. CDR3 size: 16 residues. V lost 0 bases and J lost 5, with 18 bases in between. DNA for the CDR3: TGCGCCAGCAGCTTGGAGTATTTGGGGGACAAGGACGAGCAGTACTTC. Translated: CASSLEYLGDKDEQYF. Drawing the rest from reference TRBV5-1 and TRBJ2-7, the complete variable domain is KAGVTQTPRYLIKTRGQQVTLSCSPISGHRSVSWYQQTPGQGLQFLFEYFSETQRNKGNFPGRFSGRQFSNSRSEMNVSTLELGDSALYLCASSLEYLGDKDEQYFGPGTRLTVT.

The gene calls are TRBV27 and TRBJ1-1, with 7 bases identical to TRBD1. J was trimmed by 0 bases and V by 8 bases; bases with no gene match: 12. CDR3 size: 16 residues. Per the germline V gene, CDR1 is MNHEY and CDR2 is SMNVEV (reference sequence). This chain's CDR3 is CASAEGARLMNTEAFF. CDR3 bases: TGTGCCAGCGCGGAGGGGGCGCGGTTAATGAACACTGAAGCTTTCTTT.

This clone was counted between two and nine times. V is TRBV6-5 and J is TRBJ2-1; TRBD2 is a possible D gene (5 bases). In germline, CDR1 is MNHEY, CDR2 SVGAGI. The CDR3 has 16 amino acids. V was trimmed by 1 base and J by 1 base, leaving 11 bases between them. This CDR3 is CASSYLEGASYNEQFF. In DNA form, the CDR3 reads TGTGCCAGCAGTTACTTAGAGGGCGCGTCCTACAATGAGCAGTTCTTC.

The chain has TRBV11-3 and TRBJ2-5; 14 bases map to TRBD2. In germline, CDR1 is SGHNT, CDR2 YENEEA. The CDR3 consists of 19 residues. J lost 5 bases, V lost 5 bases, and 16 bases had no gene match. The CDR3, as DNA: TGTGCCAGCAGCCTAGCCTTTGGGACTAGCGGGAGTGGGCGTGAGACCCAGTACTTC. Translating it yields CASSLAFGTSGSGRETQYF.

Only a few counts were recorded for this clone. The J gene is TRBJ2-3, the V gene TRBV11-3; D is perhaps TRBD2 (6 bases). The CDR3 totals 16 residues. In germline, CDR1 is SGHNT, CDR2 YENEEA. Trimming stripped 5 bases from V and 4 bases from J, with 19 bases between. The CDR3 coding sequence is TGTGCCAGCAGCCCAGGCTCGTATACGGGAGCAGATACGCAGTATTTT. Encoded protein: CASSPGSYTGADTQYF.

This chain uses TRBV7-9 with TRBJ2-2, with 8 bases that match TRBD1. The CDR3 has 16 amino acids. The germline V gene has CDR1 SEHNR and CDR2 FQNEAQ (reference sequence). Trimming removed 5 bases from V and 5 bases from J; junction bases left unmatched: 10. CDR3 loop: CASSPKGQGATGELFF. CDR3 DNA: TGTGCCAGCAGCCCTAAAGGGCAGGGGGCGACCGGGGAGCTGTTTTTT.

The chain uses TRBV5-1 and TRBJ2-1, with TRBD1 identical over 9 bases. Per the germline V gene, CDR1 is SGHRS and CDR2 is YFSETQ. The CDR3 is 15 amino acids. The junction had 11 bases not matched to a gene; V was cut back by 4 bases and J by 9 bases. The chain's CDR3 is CASSGPGQGLGEQFF. The CDR3 DNA reads TGCGCCAGCAGCGGCCCGGGACAGGGATTGGGTGAGCAGTTCTTC.

The chain has TRBV5-5 and TRBJ1-1; the match to TRBD1 covers 8 bases. The CDR3 sequence is 15 residues long. The trim removed 5 bases at V and 6 bases at J, leaving 12 bases unmatched. Germline CDR1 and CDR2: SGHKS and YYEKEE (reference sequence). The CDR3: CASRHDPRGPAEAFF. The CDR3, as DNA: TGTGCCAGCAGGCATGACCCCAGGGGGCCCGCTGAAGCTTTCTTT. The entire variable domain, with the rest obtained from reference TRBV5-5 and TRBJ1-1, is as follows: DAGVTQSPTHLIKTRGQQVTLRCSPISGHKSVSWYQQVLGQGPQFIFQYYEKEERGRGNFPDRFSARQFPNYSSELNVNALLLGDSALYLCASRHDPRGPAEAFFGQGTRLTVV.

This clone was counted between two and nine times. The J gene is TRBJ2-7, the V gene TRBV6-5, with 11 bases aligning to TRBD1. The length of the CDR3 is 14 residues. Germline-derived CDR1 and CDR2 are MNHEY and SVGAGI. Trimming removed 2 bases from V and 9 bases from J; junction bases left unmatched: 6. CDR3 loop: CASSYTGQGARQYF. The CDR3 coding sequence is TGTGCCAGCAGTTACACTGGACAGGGGGCGAGGCAGTACTTC.

This clone was picked up one time. The chain recombines TRBV15 with TRBJ2-5; 10 bases are a match to TRBD2. CDR1 is LNHNV, CDR2 YYDKDF, per germline (reference sequence). The CDR3 has 17 amino acids. Trimming took 2 bases from V and 4 from J; bases not matched to a gene: 10. In DNA, the CDR3 is TGTGCCACCAGCAGAAGCCTAGCGGGAGTGGTCCCAGAGACCCAGTACTTC. Translated, it gives CATSRSLAGVVPETQYF.

The chain couples TRBV9 to TRBJ1-3, with TRBD1 matching over 7 bases. V lost 4 bases to trimming and J lost 0 bases; unmatched junction nucleotides: 7. CDR3 length: 16 amino acids. Germline CDR1 and CDR2: SGDLS and YYNGEE. CDR3 amino acids: CASSPPGTASGNTIYF. The CDR3 coding sequence is TGTGCCAGCAGCCCCCCCGGGACAGCCTCTGGAAACACCATATATTTT.

J is TRBJ1-6 and V is TRBV7-2, with 7 bases fitting TRBD1. Germline trimming cut 2 bases from V and 10 bases from J; bases unmatched to any gene: 11. The CDR3 extends over 16 amino acids. Germline CDR1 and CDR2: SGHTA and FQGNSA. The CDR3: CASSLTTGVFGSPLHF. The CDR3 DNA reads as TGTGCCAGCAGCTTAACCACAGGGGTATTTGGCTCACCCCTCCACTTT.

The chain carries TRBV5-4 and TRBJ1-3; a possible D gene is TRBD1 (6 bases). V lost 4 bases and J lost 2, with 13 bases in between. Looked up from germline, CDR1 is SGHNT and CDR2 is YYREEE (reference sequence). The CDR3 sequence is 15 residues long. As DNA, the CDR3 is TGTGCCAGCAGCGCCCAACAGGGACCTGGAAACACCATATATTTT. Amino acid sequence: CASSAQQGPGNTIYF.

This chain links TRBV19 with TRBJ1-5; 8 bases agree with TRBD1. The ends lost 5 bases at V and 4 bases at J; junction bases unmatched: 7. Per the germline V gene, CDR1 is LNHDA and CDR2 is SQIVND (reference sequence). The CDR3 has 15 amino acids. In nucleotides, the CDR3 is TGTGCCAGTAGTCCCAGGACAGGGATGAATCAGCCCCAGCATTTT. Its protein product is CASSPRTGMNQPQHF.

In the case of this clone: In the same sample, other DNA sequences code for this CDR3. The V call is TRBV4-2, the J call TRBJ1-2; the match to TRBD1 covers 9 bases. The CDR3 has 14 residues. The germline gives CDR1 LGHNA, CDR2 YNFKEQ. V was clipped by 3 bases and J by 4 bases; unmatched bases: 3. The CDR3 is CASSQAGQGYGYTF. The DNA for the CDR3 is TGTGCCAGCAGCCAGGCGGGACAGGGCTATGGCTACACCTTC.

The rearrangement uses TRBV5-1 and TRBJ2-1; 9 nucleotides align to TRBD2. Germline V gene data show CDR1 as SGHRS and CDR2 as YFSETQ. V was pared by 1 base and J by 0 bases, with 2 bases of the junction left unmatched. This CDR3 spans 16 amino acids. The CDR3 spells CASSLSSGSSYNEQFF. The CDR3 DNA is TGCGCCAGCAGCTTGAGTAGCGGGAGCTCCTACAATGAGCAGTTCTTC. Together with reference TRBV5-1 and TRBJ2-1, the CDR3 gives the full variable domain: KAGVTQTPRYLIKTRGQQVTLSCSPISGHRSVSWYQQTPGQGLQFLFEYFSETQRNKGNFPGRFSGRQFSNSRSEMNVSTLELGDSALYLCASSLSSGSSYNEQFFGPGTRLTVL.

The chain is built from TRBV30 and TRBJ1-2; D gene unclear. Trimming removed 0 bases from V and 0 bases from J, with 5 bases in between. The CDR3 covers 13 residues. CDR1 is GTSNPN and CDR2 is SVGIG in the germline V gene (reference sequence). CDR3 coding DNA: TGTGCCTGGAGTGTCTCCCCTAACTATGGCTACACCTTC. Translation gives CAWSVSPNYGYTF.

V and J are TRBV13 and TRBJ2-1, with TRBD1 as a possible D gene (5 bases). This CDR3 has 18 residues. Germline values: CDR1 PRHDT, CDR2 FYEKMQ (reference sequence). V lost 5 bases to trimming and J lost 0 bases, with 20 bases between them. The CDR3 region is CASSPQTYRISSYNEQFF. The CDR3 DNA follows: TGTGCCAGCAGCCCCCAAACGTACAGGATTAGCTCCTACAATGAGCAGTTCTTC.

The gene calls are TRBV3-1 (or the pseudogene TRBV3-2) and TRBJ1-1, with TRBD1 matching 7 bases. V lost 8 bases, J lost 4 bases, and 7 bases stayed unmatched. The CDR3 extends over 13 amino acids. Germline V CDR1 and CDR2: LGHDT, YNNKEL (reference sequence). The CDR3 coding sequence is TGTGCCAGCGGACAGGCCTCGGGCACTGAAGCTTTCTTT. This codes for CASGQASGTEAFF.

The V call is TRBV7-8, the J call TRBJ2-7; 8 bases fit TRBD1. There are 16 residues in the CDR3. Unmatched junction bases numbered 9, after V lost 5 bases and J lost 0 bases. Germline V gene lookup returns CDR1 SGHVS and CDR2 FQNEAQ. CDR3 bases: TGTGCCAGCAGCCAAGGACAGGGCGATAACTCCTACGAGCAGTACTTC. Amino acid sequence: CASSQGQGDNSYEQYF.

This clone appeared a single time. The rearrangement uses TRBV7-9 and TRBJ2-3; D uncertain. CDR3 size: 14 residues. Germline V gene data show CDR1 as SEHNR and CDR2 as FQNEAQ (reference sequence). Trimming shortened V by 2 bases and J by 0 bases, and 6 bases separated the two germline ends. The CDR3 spells CASSLSVSTDTQYF. In DNA form, the CDR3 reads TGTGCCAGCAGCTTATCGGTGAGCACAGATACGCAGTATTTT.